This is a list of T cell receptor beta chains from one sample in a study of blood T cell repertoires in COVID-19. TCRdb's copy holds only in-frame clones and misses some; the assay was immunoSEQ multiplex PCR. Of about 250,000 clones in the sample, roughly nine tenths are singletons; the top ten hold over 2%. The sequenced material came from PBMCs or T cells enriched from blood (not recorded which). Receptors were obtained from a woman aged 18-29 years who had recovered from COVID-19. The CDR3 runs from the conserved cysteine through the conserved F or W. D genes are given only for firm matches. Some rows mark clone size as missing; the rest say once, few, many or name a class of expanded clone.

d_gene | j_gene | v_gene | abundance | CDR3aa | CDR3nt
TRBD1 | TRBJ1-6 | TRBV7-2 | NA | CASSLWDRDLLHF | TGTGCCAGCAGCTTATGGGACAGGGATCTCCTCCACTTT
TRBD1 | TRBJ2-7 | TRBV6-5 | NA | CASRLRDRGSYEQYF | TGTGCCAGCAGACTCCGGGACAGGGGTTCCTACGAGCAGTACTTC
NA | TRBJ1-2 | TRBV9 | once | CASSVGTANYGYTF | TGTGCCAGCAGCGTAGGCACAGCTAACTATGGCTACACCTTC
NA | TRBJ1-2 | TRBV14 | NA | CASSQNRDTYNYGYTF | TGTGCCAGCAGCCAAAACCGGGACACGTATAACTATGGCTACACCTTC
NA | TRBJ1-1 | TRBV6-5 | NA | CASSLVGQMNTEAFF | TGTGCCAGCTCCCTGGTCGGACAGATGAACACTGAAGCTTTCTTT
TRBD1 | TRBJ1-2 | TRBV14 | NA | CASSVHPGQGSDSPGGYGYTF | TGTGCCAGCAGCGTACATCCAGGACAGGGCTCCGATAGCCCGGGGGGATATGGCTACACCTTC
TRBD1 | TRBJ1-5 | TRBV30 | NA | CAWATGEIGNQPQHF | TGTGCCTGGGCCACAGGGGAGATCGGCAATCAGCCCCAGCATTTT
TRBD2 | TRBJ2-3 | TRBV9 | NA | CASSVDGGATDTQYF | TGTGCCAGCAGCGTAGACGGGGGGGCGACAGATACGCAGTATTTT
TRBD2 | TRBJ2-3 | TRBV14 | NA | CASSQDVGGAVTDTQYF | TGTGCCAGCAGCCAAGACGTCGGGGGGGCGGTCACAGATACGCAGTATTTT
TRBD2 | TRBJ2-5 | TRBV7-2 | NA | CASSLGLSGGETQYF | TGTGCCAGCAGCTTAGGTTTATCGGGGGGTGAGACCCAGTACTTC
TRBD1 | TRBJ1-6 | TRBV10-3 | NA | CATGQDNSPLHF | TGTGCCACTGGACAGGATAATTCACCCCTCCACTTT
NA | TRBJ1-5 | TRBV11-2 | NA | CASSLGASNQPQHF | TGTGCCAGCAGCTTAGGGGCCAGTAATCAGCCCCAGCATTTT